Each of the 15 T cell receptor beta chains below was sequenced from the same sample in a study of blood T cell repertoires in COVID-19 (dated by TCRdb to 2020 to 2022). The protocol used for the library was the immunoSEQ multiplex PCR assay. Sourced from immuneACCESS, this table was stored by TCRdb with only in-frame sequences that have V and J called. A share of the clones is absent; for the studies checked, an unresolved V gene accounts for under half, and the remainder has no known explanation. The sample profile shows around 330,000 clones; roughly 88% of them were found once. The ten most abundant clones make up 4% of the sample. Sample: peripheral blood. These receptors came from a woman in her 50s with active or convalescent COVID-19.

The V call is TRBV29-1, the J call TRBJ2-2; D is unclear. V was clipped by 3 bases and J by 3 bases, with 5 bases between them. The CDR3 covers 12 residues. The germline CDR1 and CDR2 sequences are SQVTM and ANQGSEA. As DNA, the CDR3 is TGCAGCGTTGATCAGTACACCGGGGAGCTGTTTTTT. Protein sequence: CSVDQYTGELFF.

The genes are TRBV10-3 and TRBJ2-7; 10 bases align to TRBD1. The ends lost 9 bases at V and 6 bases at J; junction bases unmatched: 2. Germline CDR1 ENHRY, CDR2 SYGVKD. The CDR3 runs 11 residues. CDR3 nucleotide sequence: TGTGCCATACGGGACAGGGGCGAGCAGTACTTC. Translating it yields CAIRDRGEQYF.

The chain employs TRBV6-2 or TRBV6-3 and TRBJ1-2; TRBD1 aligns across 9 bases. Germline V gene sequence: CDR1 MNHEY, CDR2 SVGEGT. Trimming took 5 bases from V and 7 from J; bases not matched to a gene: 8. The length of the CDR3 is 14 residues. This CDR3 reads CASSPGQGRSGYTF. Here the CDR3 DNA reads TGTGCCAGCAGTCCGGGACAGGGAAGGTCTGGCTACACCTTC.

The chain joins TRBV19 to TRBJ1-5, with TRBD1 identical over 7 bases. Trimming at V came to 0 bases and at J to 4 bases, leaving 3 bases not matched to a gene. Germline V gene lookup returns CDR1 LNHDA and CDR2 SQIVND (reference sequence). The CDR3 is 15 amino acids. In DNA, the CDR3 is TGTGCCAGTAGTATAGAGGCAGGGGGGAATCAGCCCCAGCATTTT. Translating gives CASSIEAGGNQPQHF. The full variable domain, with the rest looked up from reference TRBV19 and TRBJ1-5, is DGGITQSPKYLFRKEGQNVTLSCEQNLNHDAMYWYRQDPGQGLRLIYYSQIVNDFQKGDIAEGYSVSREKKESFPLTVTSAQKNPTAFYLCASSIEAGGNQPQHFGDGTRLSIL.

The genes are TRBV11-2 and TRBJ1-2; no firm D call. Trimming removed 4 bases at V and 4 bases at J, with 10 bases between. Germline V gene data show CDR1 as SGHAT and CDR2 as FQNNGV. The CDR3 is made up of 13 amino acids. This CDR3 is CASSSVAVYGYTF. The CDR3, as DNA: TGTGCCAGCAGCTCCGTTGCGGTCTATGGCTACACCTTC.

The rearrangement joins TRBV5-1 to TRBJ1-1; D is undetermined. This CDR3 has 13 amino acids. Germline V gene lookup returns CDR1 SGHRS and CDR2 YFSETQ. Trimming left V 0 bases short and J 7 bases short, with 10 bases between. The CDR3 region has the DNA TGCGCCAGCAGCTTGGGGTACCGGAGTGAAGCTTTCTTT. Its translation: CASSLGYRSEAFF.

The rearrangement uses TRBV28 and TRBJ2-7; 7 bases line up with TRBD2. Germline CDR1 is MDHEN and CDR2 is SYDVKM. The CDR3 consists of 15 residues. V trimming: 6 bases; J trimming: 6 bases; junction bases outside the gene matches: 14. CDR3 sequence: CASRAGSGYQAEQYF. The DNA of the CDR3 is TGTGCCAGCAGAGCGGGATCCGGCTACCAGGCCGAGCAGTACTTC. Complete variable domain (other parts from reference TRBV28 and TRBJ2-7): DVKVTQSSRYLVKRTGEKVFLECVQDMDHENMFWYRQDPGLGLRLIYFSYDVKMKEKGDIPEGYSVSREKKERFSLILESASTNQTSMYLCASRAGSGYQAEQYFGPGTRLTVT.

The rearrangement links TRBV2 to TRBJ1-2, with D possibly matching TRBD1 (6 bases). CDR3 size: 13 residues. V gave up 3 bases and J gave up 3 bases, with 8 bases separating them. Germline CDR1 reads SNHLY; CDR2 reads FYNNEI. CDR3 in amino acids: CASSEGADYGYTF. In nucleotides, the CDR3 is TGTGCCAGCAGTGAGGGGGCAGACTATGGCTACACCTTC. Complete variable domain (other parts from reference TRBV2 and TRBJ1-2): EPEVTQTPSHQVTQMGQEVILRCVPISNHLYFYWYRQILGQKVEFLVSFYNNEISEKSEIFDDQFSVERPDGSNFTLKIRSTKLEDSAMYFCASSEGADYGYTFGSGTRLTVV.

This clone is a singleton in its sample. The genes are TRBV6-2 or TRBV6-3 and TRBJ2-3, with D possibly matching TRBD1 (5 bases). Germline V CDR1 and CDR2: MNHEY, SVGEGT. The CDR3 spans 13 residues. Trimming took 2 bases from V and 11 from J, leaving 14 bases between them. CDR3 region: CASSYPAKGKQYF. CDR3 sequence (DNA): TGTGCCAGCAGTTACCCCGCCAAGGGGAAGCAGTATTTT.

Turning to this clone: Compared with germline, one end of the junction differs, possibly owing to a read error. V and J are TRBV6-5 and TRBJ1-6; no clear D gene. Germline V gene data show CDR1 as MNHEY and CDR2 as SVGAGI. This CDR3 region has 13 residues. The CDR3 here is CASSYCRGSALHF. In DNA, the CDR3 is TGTGCCAGCAGTTACTGTAGAGGTTCAGCCCTCCACTTT.

The gene calls are TRBV7-6 and TRBJ2-1; D might be TRBD1 (6 bases). The CDR3 has 15 residues. Trimming removed 1 base at V and 7 bases at J, with 14 bases between. From germline, CDR1 is SGHVS and CDR2 FNYEAQ. Here the CDR3 DNA reads TGTGCCAGCAGCTTAGTCCGGGACACTAGTAATGAGCAGTTCTTC. This codes for CASSLVRDTSNEQFF.

The rearrangement links TRBV5-1 to TRBJ1-4; the match to TRBD1 covers 8 bases. The CDR3 consists of 12 residues. With V trimmed by 3 bases and J by 12 bases, 4 bases remained unmatched. In germline, CDR1 is SGHRS, CDR2 YFSETQ. CDR3 nucleotide sequence: TGCGCCAGCAGCTCCCAGGGGGCAGAACTGTTTTTT. Translated: CASSSQGAELFF. The whole variable domain, filled in from reference TRBV5-1 and TRBJ1-4, reads KAGVTQTPRYLIKTRGQQVTLSCSPISGHRSVSWYQQTPGQGLQFLFEYFSETQRNKGNFPGRFSGRQFSNSRSEMNVSTLELGDSALYLCASSSQGAELFFGSGTQLSVL.

This chain joins TRBV18 and TRBJ2-5, with a tentative D call TRBD2 (5 bases). V lost 5 bases and J lost 5, with 6 bases in between. The germline V gene encodes CDR1 KGHSH and CDR2 LQKENI. This CDR3 contains 11 residues. CDR3 sequence reads: CASSSGETQYF. The CDR3 nucleotides read TGTGCCAGCTCATCGGGGGAGACCCAGTACTTC.

The rearrangement uses TRBV7-9 and TRBJ2-7; maybe TRBD1 (6 bases). V was cut by 2 bases and J by 3 bases, with 17 bases left in between. The CDR3 totals 16 residues. In germline, CDR1 is SEHNR, CDR2 FQNEAQ (reference sequence). Here the CDR3 DNA reads TGTGCCAGCAGCTTATCCGACAGGACTCCATTCTACGAGCAGTACTTC. This translates into CASSLSDRTPFYEQYF.

This rearrangement joins TRBV7-3 to TRBJ2-5; 14 bases fit TRBD2. Germline trimming cut 1 base from V and 1 base from J; bases unmatched to any gene: 11. This CDR3 has 20 residues. CDR1 is SGHTA, CDR2 FQGTGA, per germline. In DNA, the CDR3 is TGTGCCAGCAGCTTAAGGCGATGGACTAGCGGGAGGCCCCTCCAAGAGACCCAGTACTTC. Protein product: CASSLRRWTSGRPLQETQYF.